This entry describes one T cell receptor beta chain. These data are taken from a study of blood T cells in healthy people across ages. Study context: Template switching picked up about one barcoded beta molecule for each two T cells.

The CDR3 consists of 16 residues. V was pared by 5 bases and J by 4 bases, with 20 bases between. In terms of origin and age, donors were healthy Caucasian individuals from Russia aged roughly 6 to 95. Each donor's blood draw was 8.5 to 10 milliliters of peripheral blood. Together with a sample-barcoded 5' primer, a J-beta primer mix was included in a second PCR lasting about 6 to 12 cycles. Each CDR3 protein gets one entry after TCRdb re-called the 5' RACE reads with MiXCR. The table has about 730,000 distinct CDR3 sequences, more than 40% seen once. The sample taken for sequencing was blood. The origin of this receptor is an older woman in good health. This chain connects TRBV6-7 to TRBJ1-2, with D possibly matching TRBD1 (5 bases). TRBV6-7 is an ORF for which the function is uncertain. The DNA of the CDR3 is TGTGCCAGCAGTCGAGAGTACGGGGGGGATTTCTATGGCTACACCTTC. Translated, it gives CASSREYGGDFYGYTF.